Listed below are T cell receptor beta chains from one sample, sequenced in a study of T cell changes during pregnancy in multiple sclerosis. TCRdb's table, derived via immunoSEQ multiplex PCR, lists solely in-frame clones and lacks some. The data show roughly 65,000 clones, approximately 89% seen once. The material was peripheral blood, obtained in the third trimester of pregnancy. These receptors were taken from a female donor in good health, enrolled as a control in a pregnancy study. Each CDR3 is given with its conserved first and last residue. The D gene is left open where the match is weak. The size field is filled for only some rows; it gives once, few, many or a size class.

TGTGCCAGCAGATCGGACAGGGTAGATACAGATACGCAGTATTTT,CASRSDRVDTDTQYF,NA,TRBD1,TRBV6-5,TRBJ2-3
TGTGCCAGCAGTGAACCGGGACAGTTGGCAAATGAGCAGTTCTTC,CASSEPGQLANEQFF,NA,TRBD1,TRBV25-1,TRBJ2-1
TGTGCCAGCGTCTACCTCAATAGCAATCAGCCCCAGCATTTT,CASVYLNSNQPQHF,NA,NA,TRBV5-8,TRBJ1-5
TGTGCCGGTCGACAGATGAACACTGAAGCTTTCTTT,CAGRQMNTEAFF,NA,NA,TRBV14,TRBJ1-1
TGTGCCAGCAGCTTAGAGAGGGAGACTGAAGCTTTCTTT,CASSLERETEAFF,few,NA,TRBV13,TRBJ1-1
TGTGCCAGCAACTATCGGGGGAATCAGCCCCAGCATTTT,CASNYRGNQPQHF,NA,NA,TRBV2,TRBJ1-5
TGTGCCAGCAGTGACAGAAGTACGCAGTATTTT,CASSDRSTQYF,NA,NA,TRBV2,TRBJ2-3
TGTGCCAGCAGCGTAGCAGGAGGGGTGGGTGAAAAACTGTTTTTT,CASSVAGGVGEKLFF,NA,NA,TRBV9,TRBJ1-4
TGTGCCAGCAGCCAGCGGGCTAGCGGGCCTGAGGAAGAGCAGTTCTTC,CASSQRASGPEEEQFF,once,TRBD2,TRBV4-2,TRBJ2-1
TGTGCCAGCACCACGGGGACAGGCCGCGGCTACACCTTC,CASTTGTGRGYTF,NA,TRBD1,TRBV11-2,TRBJ1-2
TGTGCCAGCGCCGGGACAGTTTTCTATGGGGAGCAGTACTTC,CASAGTVFYGEQYF,NA,TRBD1,TRBV2,TRBJ2-7